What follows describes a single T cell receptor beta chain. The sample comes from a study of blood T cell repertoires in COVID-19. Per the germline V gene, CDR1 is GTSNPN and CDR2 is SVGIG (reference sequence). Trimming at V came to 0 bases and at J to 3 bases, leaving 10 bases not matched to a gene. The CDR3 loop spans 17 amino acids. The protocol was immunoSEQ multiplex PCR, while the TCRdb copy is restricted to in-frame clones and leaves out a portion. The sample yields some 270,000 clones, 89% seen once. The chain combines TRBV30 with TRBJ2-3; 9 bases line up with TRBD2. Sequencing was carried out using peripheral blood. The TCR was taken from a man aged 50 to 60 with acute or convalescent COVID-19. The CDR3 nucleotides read TGTGCCTGGAGTGTACCCTGGGCTAGCGGGGAAACAGATACGCAGTATTTT. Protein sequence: CAWSVPWASGETDTQYF.